This T cell receptor beta chain was obtained from a study of beta chain bispecific antibodies for T cell cancers. Broader study findings: Most targeted TRBV signal came from the leukemia cell line cells, not normal T cells.

By frequency in the sample, this clonotype is medium-sized. What it recognizes is unknown. Expansion lasted approximately 3 days, with either anti-CD3 antibody OKT3 or CD3/CD28 beads. A single record per CDR3 protein comes from TCRdb applying MiXCR to the 5' RACE reads. The table lists 15,000 to 20,000 distinct CDR3 sequences, over 2% of them singletons. The source material was healthy donor T cells cultured with leukemia cells. The receptor's source is a human donor in good health. Some clones in this sample may be carry-over from other donors' samples.

The CDR3 here is CAISTTGSILAKNIQYF. As DNA, the CDR3 is TGTGCCATCAGTACCACGGGATCCATTTTAGCCAAAAACATTCAGTACTTC. This chain uses TRBV10-3 with TRBJ2-4; D may be TRBD2 (5 bases). From germline, CDR1 is ENHRY and CDR2 SYGVKD. The CDR3 consists of 17 residues. V shed 5 bases and J shed 0 bases, with 17 bases lying between them.